This passage covers 17 T cell receptor beta chains from one sample sequenced in a study of patients with pleural tuberculosis. TCRdb fed the reads into MiXCR, producing one record per CDR3 protein. The sample includes around 50,000 distinct CDR3 sequences, about 7.9% of them seen just once. These receptors came from a human donor with pleural tuberculosis.

The rearrangement joins TRBV4-3 to TRBJ1-3; weak D call: TRBD1 (5 bases). This CDR3 contains 14 residues. Germline V gene sequence: CDR1 LGHNA, CDR2 YSLEER. V dropped 6 bases and J dropped 5 bases, with 14 bases sitting between them. The CDR3 loop reads CASSSTKGRNTIYF. DNA of the CDR3: TGCGCCAGCAGTTCCACGAAGGGGAGAAACACCATATATTTT.

This clonotype has ten or more counts. The chain is built from TRBV20-1 and TRBJ1-2; 7 nucleotides line up with TRBD1. V lost 3 bases and J lost 4; bases outside the gene matches: 8. The CDR3 has 14 amino acids. Germline V gives CDR1 DFQATT, CDR2 SNEGSKA (reference sequence). CDR3 region: CSARYTGAVYGYTF. In DNA form, the CDR3 reads TGCAGTGCTAGGTATACAGGGGCTGTCTATGGCTACACCTTC.

This clonotype was seen ten or more times. The chain carries TRBV28 and TRBJ1-1; perhaps TRBD1 as D (5 bases). The CDR3 extends over 11 amino acids. Between the trimmed V and J ends, which lost 3 bases and 11 bases, there was a span of 10 bases. Germline CDR1 MDHEN, CDR2 SYDVKM. The CDR3 protein is CASSFSGRAFF. The CDR3 bases are TGTGCCAGCAGTTTCTCAGGGAGGGCTTTCTTT.

This clonotype was seen ten or more times. This may be a read error: a much more frequent sequence differs by one nucleotide. The chain has TRBV11-1 and TRBJ2-1; 8 bases align to TRBD2. Germline CDR1 is SGHAT and CDR2 is FQDESV (reference sequence). This CDR3 has 15 amino acids. In DNA, the CDR3 is TGTGCCGGCAGCCTTCGAGCGGGAGCGGAAAATGAGCAGTTCTTC. Amino acid sequence: CAGSLRAGAENEQFF.

Many counts were recorded for this clonotype. V is TRBV6-1 and J is TRBJ2-5; 11 nucleotides line up with TRBD2. Germline V gene lookup returns CDR1 MNHNS and CDR2 SASEGT. This CDR3 is built from 12 residues. V was clipped by 8 bases and J by 4 bases; unmatched bases: 0. The DNA for the CDR3 is TGTGCCAGCGGACTAGCGGGAGAGACCCAGTACTTC. Residues: CASGLAGETQYF.

This clonotype was recorded a few times. V is TRBV4-2 and J is TRBJ2-2; D is undetermined. V lost 1 base to trimming and J lost 5 bases, with 5 bases between them. Germline V gene lookup returns CDR1 LGHNA and CDR2 YNFKEQ. The CDR3 contains 13 residues. The DNA for the CDR3 is TGTGCCAGCAGCCAAGTATTAACCGGGGAGCTGTTTTTT. Its translation is CASSQVLTGELFF.

As to this clonotype: The junction shows a germline mismatch at one end, possibly a read error. The chain is built from TRBV28 and TRBJ1-2, with D perhaps matching TRBD1 (5 bases). The CDR3 is 10 amino acids. Germline V gives CDR1 MDHEN, CDR2 SYDVKM. As DNA, the CDR3 is TGTGCCAGCGGGGGGAGAGGCTACGCCTTC. It specifies CASGGRGYAF.

This clonotype was counted a few times. This rearrangement joins TRBV29-1 to TRBJ2-1; tentatively, D is TRBD1 (6 bases). Germline-derived CDR1 and CDR2 are SQVTM and ANQGSEA. The CDR3 spans 12 residues. Trimming pared 4 bases from V and 7 bases from J, leaving 11 bases between. DNA for the CDR3: TGCAGCGTTGTCCCCGACAGGAATGAGCAGTTCTTC. This encodes CSVVPDRNEQFF.

This clonotype has ten or more counts. The chain has TRBV6-1 and TRBJ2-1; 7 bases fit TRBD1. CDR3 length: 14 residues. The V gene end was trimmed by 7 bases and the J gene end by 0 bases; junction bases not matched to a gene: 3. The germline gives CDR1 MNHNS, CDR2 SASEGT. The CDR3 DNA reads as TGTGCCAGCAAAAGGGGGCACTCCTACAATGAGCAGTTCTTC. This gives the protein CASKRGHSYNEQFF.

This clonotype was counted at least ten times. The chain combines TRBV2 with TRBJ2-5; D gene uncertain. Germline values: CDR1 SNHLY, CDR2 FYNNEI. The CDR3 contains 13 residues. Trimming removed 6 bases from V and 2 bases from J, with 10 bases in between. The CDR3 sequence: CASRSDGQETQYF. CDR3 sequence (DNA): TGTGCCAGCAGATCCGACGGGCAAGAGACCCAGTACTTC. The full variable domain, with the rest looked up from reference TRBV2 and TRBJ2-5, is EPEVTQTPSHQVTQMGQEVILRCVPISNHLYFYWYRQILGQKVEFLVSFYNNEISEKSEIFDDQFSVERPDGSNFTLKIRSTKLEDSAMYFCASRSDGQETQYFGPGTRLLVL.

Ten or more counts support this clonotype. This chain links TRBV27 with TRBJ2-7; D remains unclear. The CDR3 contains 11 residues. Trimming took off 3 bases at V and 6 bases at J, with 6 bases between the two ends. Germline V gene lookup returns CDR1 MNHEY and CDR2 SMNVEV (reference sequence). The CDR3 region is CASSFWGEQYF. The CDR3 DNA follows: TGTGCCAGCAGTTTCTGGGGCGAGCAGTACTTC.

This clonotype was detected only a few times. CDR3 DNA sequence: TGTGCCAGCACCCTAGTGGCTAGTGGCTACAATGAGCAGTTCTTC. This codes for CASTLVASGYNEQFF. The chain employs TRBV12-3 or TRBV12-4 and TRBJ2-1; D is undetermined. This CDR3 region has 15 residues. Trimming removed 7 bases at V and 3 bases at J, with 16 bases between.

This clonotype was counted ten times or more. The chain carries TRBV12-3 or TRBV12-4 and TRBJ2-3; D might be TRBD2 (6 bases). V lost 7 bases and J 1 base, leaving 15 bases between the germline ends. This CDR3 has 15 residues. DNA for the CDR3: TGTGCCAGCACCCCAGGGCGGGAAGGCACAGATACGCAGTATTTT. It yields the protein CASTPGREGTDTQYF.

There are many counts of this clonotype. The CDR3 coding sequence is TGTGCCAGCAGTTTGAAGGGAGGGCCCTACGAGCAGTACTTC. This gives the protein CASSLKGGPYEQYF. The chain has TRBV27 and TRBJ2-7, with 7 bases identical to TRBD2. Germline CDR1 and CDR2: MNHEY and SMNVEV (reference sequence). The CDR3 runs to 14 residues. V gave up 3 bases and J gave up 2 bases; unmatched junction bases: 4.

This clonotype has at least ten counts. Here the CDR3 DNA reads TGTGCCACCAACCCGGGAGGCCAAGAGACCCAGTACTTC. As protein: CATNPGGQETQYF. The chain carries TRBV6-2 or TRBV6-3 and TRBJ2-5, with TRBD2 matching over 7 bases. Losses at the gene ends were 10 bases for V and 1 base for J; bases not matched to a gene: 6. The CDR3 contains 13 residues. Germline V gene data show CDR1 as MNHEY and CDR2 as SVGEGT.

This clonotype has a count of ten or more. This chain connects TRBV6-2 or TRBV6-3 to TRBJ2-3; 8 bases are shared with TRBD1. The germline V gene has CDR1 MNHEY and CDR2 SVGEGT. There are 16 residues in the CDR3. With V trimmed by 0 bases and J by 0 bases, 2 bases remained unmatched. Written as DNA, the CDR3 is TGTGCCAGCAGTTACTCCCGGACAGGGAGCACAGATACGCAGTATTTT. Translation gives CASSYSRTGSTDTQYF.

This clonotype came up many times. V is TRBV12-5 and J is TRBJ1-1; 7 nucleotides line up with TRBD1. The CDR3 is 16 amino acids. Germline V gives CDR1 LGHNT, CDR2 FRNRAP. V shed 3 bases and J 1 base; nucleotides not matched to a gene: 8. The CDR3 DNA follows: TGTGCTAGTGGTTTTCTACTTCACAGGGGGAACACTGAAGCTTTCTTT. Protein sequence: CASGFLLHRGNTEAFF. Variable domain in full (rest from reference TRBV12-5 and TRBJ1-1): DARVTQTPRHKVTEMGQEVTMRCQPILGHNTVFWYRQTMMQGLELLAYFRNRAPLDDSGMPKDRFSAEMPDATLATLKIQPSEPRDSAVYFCASGFLLHRGNTEAFFGQGTRLTVV.